This TCR beta chain was identified during a study of cytomegalovirus exposure and HLA in healthy donors. Whole-study findings and limits: From TCR beta sequences, most subjects' HLA-A and HLA-B alleles were reportedly predicted accurately.

Concerning this clone itself: Its antigen is as yet unknown.

Both 60 Vbeta primers and 13 Jbeta primers went into the PCR. Sequencing used immunoSEQ multiplex PCR; TCRdb keeps in-frame clones, though not all of them. The table has 150,000 or so clones, roughly 79% seen once. CDR3 length: 13 amino acids. V was clipped by 4 bases and J by 10 bases, with 17 bases between them. Germline V gene data show CDR1 as SGHDT and CDR2 as YYEEEE. The sequence was obtained from a woman in her forties or fifties in good health and CMV-seropositive. Sequenced input: PBMCs. The chain carries TRBV5-6 and TRBJ2-5; perhaps TRBD2 as D (6 bases). The CDR3 sequence: CASSPGANGGQYF. In DNA form, the CDR3 reads TGTGCCAGCAGCCCCGGGGCTAACGGGGGCCAGTACTTC.